This TCR beta chain appears in the sequencing data of a study of blood T cell repertoires in COVID-19. Study background: Material from acute and convalescent COVID-19 was sourced from the United States, Italy and Spain. The analysed material was cDNA or gDNA that came from T cells, B-cell-depleted T cells, or PBMCs.

Authors' processing steps: Amplification from reference gene primers served as the basis for estimated nucleated cell counts. The protocol was immunoSEQ multiplex PCR, while the TCRdb copy is restricted to in-frame clones and leaves out a portion. D and trimming come from the DNA, and the V and J calls and clone size come from that table. Of a few hundred thousand clones listed, about 90% were seen once; the top ten hold approximately 3.1%. The participants were between roughly 18 and 90 years old and came from about two dozen US areas. Germline loops: CDR1 SGHTS, CDR2 YDEGEE. The CDR3 has 16 amino acids. With 3 bases clipped from V and 8 bases from J, the junction kept 9 bases outside the gene matches.

Sequenced: PBMCs or T cells enriched from blood (not recorded which). The clonotype comes from a woman in her forties or fifties in a cohort exposed to, infected with or recovered from COVID-19 (not recorded which). The chain is built from TRBV5-8 and TRBJ1-6; 9 nucleotides align to TRBD1. Written as DNA, the CDR3 is TGTGCCAGCAGCTCCCGGGACAGGGAGTCTCATTCACCCCTCCACTTT. Translating gives CASSSRDRESHSPLHF.